Each of the 20 T cell receptor beta chains below was sequenced from the same sample in a study of blood T cell repertoires in COVID-19. TCRdb keeps only in-frame clones here, not all; method: immunoSEQ multiplex PCR. The sample has around 150,000 clones, around 90% seen once; the top ten hold roughly 3.1%. The material sequenced was peripheral blood. Source of these receptors: a man aged 60-69 years with acute or convalescent COVID-19.

J is TRBJ1-1 and V is TRBV29-1; TRBD1 might be the D (6 bases). Looked up from germline, CDR1 is SQVTM and CDR2 is ANQGSEA. Trimming took off 6 bases at V and 0 bases at J, with 11 bases between the two ends. The CDR3 is made up of 13 amino acids. The DNA for the CDR3 is TGCAGCGTCAAGGGGGTTCTGAACACTGAAGCTTTCTTT. Amino acids: CSVKGVLNTEAFF.

The CDR3 DNA is TGTGCCAGCAGCTTAGCCTTAGCAACTCGTGAAGCTTTCTTT. This sequence encodes CASSLALATREAFF. The V and J genes are TRBV7-9 and TRBJ1-1; no reliable D call. Trimming left V 0 bases short and J 7 bases short, with 12 bases between. Per the germline V gene, CDR1 is SEHNR and CDR2 is FQNEAQ (reference sequence). This CDR3 has 14 residues. The whole variable domain, remainder taken from reference TRBV7-9 and TRBJ1-1, is DTGVSQNPRHKITKRGQNVTFRCDPISEHNRLYWYRQTLGQGPEFLTYFQNEAQLEKSRLLSDRFSAERPKGSFSTLEIQRTEQGDSAMYLCASSLALATREAFFGQGTRLTVV.

V gene TRBV5-1 combines with J gene TRBJ1-5; the D gene is possibly TRBD1 (5 bases). The length of the CDR3 is 16 residues. CDR1 is SGHRS, CDR2 YFSETQ, per germline. V shed 2 bases and J shed 0 bases, with 12 bases lying between them. The CDR3 bases are TGCGCCAGCAGCTTAGGAGACAGACATAGCAATCAGCCCCAGCATTTT. It translates to CASSLGDRHSNQPQHF.

The chain carries TRBV12-3 or TRBV12-4 and TRBJ1-2; D not resolved. This CDR3 has 12 amino acids. V was cut by 6 bases and J by 5 bases, with 10 bases left in between. Here the CDR3 reads CASSPGGYGYTF. Written as DNA, the CDR3 is TGTGCCAGCAGCCCCGGCGGGTATGGCTACACCTTC.

The chain employs TRBV10-3 and TRBJ1-1; TRBD1 might be the D (6 bases). The V and J ends lost 6 bases and 4 bases respectively, with 9 bases between them. The CDR3 runs to 12 residues. Germline V CDR1 and CDR2: ENHRY, SYGVKD. The CDR3 DNA reads TGTGCCATCAGGATGGACAGCACTGAAGCTTTCTTT. This codes for CAIRMDSTEAFF.

The chain has TRBV6-6 and TRBJ1-2; 8 positions match TRBD1. The V segment lost 6 bases and the J segment 4 bases; nucleotides outside the gene matches: 4. This CDR3 is 13 amino acids long. Germline V CDR1 and CDR2: MNHNY, SVGAGI (reference sequence). This chain's CDR3 is CASRSGGGYGYTF. CDR3 sequence (DNA): TGTGCCAGCAGATCAGGGGGCGGCTATGGCTACACCTTC.

The chain links TRBV3-1 (or the pseudogene TRBV3-2) to TRBJ2-3; 7 nucleotides agree with TRBD2. Germline assignment: CDR1 LGHDT and CDR2 YNNKEL (reference sequence). CDR3 length: 17 residues. The V and J ends lost 0 bases and 0 bases, in that order; junction bases with no gene match: 6. CDR3 nucleotides: TGTGCCAGCAGCCAAGATCGTATCGGGGGGAGCACAGATACGCAGTATTTT. Protein sequence: CASSQDRIGGSTDTQYF.

This clone was picked up one time. The rearrangement joins TRBV7-2 to TRBJ1-1, with 9 bases that match TRBD1. The junction had 12 bases not matched to a gene; V was cut back by 1 base and J by 6 bases. This CDR3 region has 17 residues. Germline lookup yields CDR1 SGHTA and CDR2 FQGNSA. CDR3 bases: TGTGCCAGCAGCTTAGAGGGCACAGGGGGCAAGAAATCTGAAGCTTTCTTT. Translation: CASSLEGTGGKKSEAFF.

This rearrangement joins TRBV21-1 to TRBJ2-7; TRBD2, the table's D call, was not compared with the DNA. TRBV21-1 is a listed pseudogene. CDR3 length equals 16 residues. The CDR3, as DNA: TGTGCCAGCAGCAAGAGTACTAGAGGAAGGACGTACGAGCAGTACTTC. This codes for CASSKSTRGRTYEQYF.

The J gene is TRBJ1-1, the V gene TRBV30, with D possibly TRBD1 on 6 matching bases. The germline V gene encodes CDR1 GTSNPN and CDR2 SVGIG (reference sequence). The CDR3 loop spans 15 amino acids. V lost 5 bases, J lost 1 base, and 17 bases lay in between. The CDR3 bases are TGTGCCTGGGGGCTTCAGGGGCGACCGAACACTGAAGCTTTCTTT. This gives the protein CAWGLQGRPNTEAFF. Full variable domain (outside the CDR3, taken from reference TRBV30 and TRBJ1-1): SQTIHQWPATLVQPVGSPLSLECTVEGTSNPNLYWYRQAAGRGLQLLFYSVGIGQISSEVPQNLSASRPQDRQFILSSKKLLLSDSGFYLCAWGLQGRPNTEAFFGQGTRLTVV.

This chain joins TRBV9 and TRBJ2-7; 9 bases line up with TRBD2. After removal of 4 bases from V and 2 bases from J, the junction contained 10 bases not matched to a gene. The CDR3 loop spans 16 amino acids. In germline, CDR1 is SGDLS, CDR2 YYNGEE. CDR3 bases: TGTGCCAGCAGCCCTTATAGCGGGGGTCACCCCTACGAGCAGTACTTC. Protein sequence: CASSPYSGGHPYEQYF.

The chain joins TRBV10-3 to TRBJ2-1; TRBD2 might be the D (7 bases). Germline lookup yields CDR1 ENHRY and CDR2 SYGVKD. CDR3 length equals 15 residues. Deletions cut 0 bases from V and 10 bases from J, with 16 bases between. CDR3 DNA sequence: TGTGCCATCAGTGAGTCGGAGGGGGGGCCAGGAGAGCAGTTCTTC. Protein product: CAISESEGGPGEQFF.

This clone was seen only once. The chain recombines TRBV18 with TRBJ2-2; 8 bases map to TRBD2. This CDR3 comprises 16 residues. V gave up 0 bases and J gave up 6 bases; unmatched junction bases: 6. The germline V gene encodes CDR1 KGHSH and CDR2 LQKENI. CDR3 sequence: CASSPPSGGQSGELFF. As DNA, the CDR3 is TGTGCCAGCTCACCACCCAGCGGGGGTCAGTCCGGGGAGCTGTTTTTT. The whole variable domain, remainder taken from reference TRBV18 and TRBJ2-2, is NAGVMQNPRHLVRRRGQEARLRCSPMKGHSHVYWYRQLPEEGLKFMVYLQKENIIDESGMPKERFSAEFPKEGPSILRIQQVVRGDSAAYFCASSPPSGGQSGELFFGEGSRLTVL.

The chain is built from TRBV2 and TRBJ1-6, with D maybe TRBD1 (5 bases). The germline V and J ends were trimmed by 2 bases and 8 bases, with 19 bases remaining between them. Germline CDR1 is SNHLY and CDR2 is FYNNEI. This CDR3 region has 17 residues. CDR3 amino acids: CASSEWGTGSTYSPLHF. The CDR3 nucleotides are TGTGCCAGCAGTGAATGGGGTACAGGTTCGACTTATTCACCCCTCCACTTT.

The DNA for the CDR3 is TGCGCCAGCCGCCTCAGTGATTTCTCTGGAAACACCATATATTTT. Translation: CASRLSDFSGNTIYF. This sequence joins TRBV10-2 and TRBJ1-3; D unresolved. The CDR3 consists of 15 residues. V was cut by 8 bases and J by 0 bases, with 14 bases left in between. Germline lookup yields CDR1 WSHSY and CDR2 SAAADI.

This chain joins TRBV5-4 and TRBJ2-5; D unclear. From germline, CDR1 is SGHNT and CDR2 YYREEE (reference sequence). V was cut by 4 bases and J by 3 bases, with 13 bases left in between. The CDR3 consists of 14 residues. The DNA for the CDR3 is TGTGCCAGCAGCCCCGGAGAGACGGAAGAGACCCAGTACTTC. This translates into CASSPGETEETQYF.

The gene calls are TRBV6-5 and TRBJ1-2, with 9 bases lining up with TRBD1. With V trimmed by 8 bases and J by 4 bases, 2 bases remained unmatched. The CDR3 contains 12 residues. Germline V gives CDR1 MNHEY, CDR2 SVGAGI. The CDR3 coding sequence is TGTGCCAGCCAGACAGGGGGCTATGGCTACACCTTC. It is translated as CASQTGGYGYTF.

The chain joins TRBV4-1 to TRBJ2-5; 8 positions match TRBD2. The CDR3 contains 19 residues. Germline CDR1 is MGHRA and CDR2 is YSYEKL. The V and J ends lost 0 bases and 4 bases, in that order; junction bases with no gene match: 16. CDR3 nucleotide sequence: TGCGCCAGCAGCCAAGATCGGTCGGGGGGGCTTTTATCCCGAGAGACCCAGTACTTC. As protein: CASSQDRSGGLLSRETQYF.

This chain links TRBV4-1 with TRBJ1-1; no reliable D call. V lost 3 bases to trimming and J lost 1 base, with 3 bases between them. The CDR3 has 12 residues. Germline V gives CDR1 MGHRA, CDR2 YSYEKL. CDR3 protein: CASSHWNTEAFF. CDR3 nucleotide sequence: TGCGCCAGCAGCCACTGGAACACTGAAGCTTTCTTT.

The chain recombines TRBV2 with TRBJ2-5; 8 bases line up with TRBD1. This CDR3 comprises 14 residues. Germline V gives CDR1 SNHLY, CDR2 FYNNEI. CDR3 DNA sequence: TGTGCTCGGTCAGGGGGCGAACTCCAAGAGACCCAGTACTTC. Protein product: CARSGGELQETQYF.